Shown below are 22 T cell receptor beta chains from a single sample sequenced in a study of blood T cells in healthy people across ages. Then a second PCR, running about 6 to 12 cycles, was carried out with a sample-barcoded 5' primer and a J-beta primer mix. TCRdb recomputed calls from the 5' RACE reads with MiXCR, one row per CDR3 protein. Of just under 550,000 distinct CDR3 sequences detected, about 25% appear once; the ten largest clones hold 8.7%. These same records also appear under a second study, on T cells of mothers and their children.

Sample: blood. These receptors all stem from a boy between 5 and 17 years old in good health.

This rearrangement joins TRBV6-5 to TRBJ1-3; D unresolved. The CDR3 spans 14 residues. Trimming took 0 bases from V and 4 from J, leaving 7 bases between them. Germline V gene lookup returns CDR1 MNHEY and CDR2 SVGAGI. CDR3 amino acids: CASSYSVLGNTIYF. The CDR3 DNA reads as TGTGCCAGCAGTTACTCCGTTTTGGGAAACACCATATATTTT.

This clonotype occurred a few times. The chain couples TRBV6-1 to TRBJ2-5, with 9 nucleotides matching TRBD1. The J call is doubtful: the DNA matches TRBJ2-1 better. The CDR3 spans 15 residues. CDR1 and CDR2 from the germline V gene are MNHNS and SASEGT. This chain's CDR3 is CASSVPGQGTNEQFF. The CDR3, as DNA: TGTGCCAGCAGCGTCCCGGGACAGGGCACCAATGAGCAGTTCTTC.

In this sample, this clonotype turned up a few times. This sequence joins TRBV7-2 and TRBJ2-5; TRBD2 matches 10 bases. Germline V gene data show CDR1 as SGHTA and CDR2 as FQGNSA. The CDR3 runs to 15 residues. V shed 3 bases, J shed 9 bases, and the junction held 10 bases outside the gene matches. The CDR3 is CASSFERGGNGAQYF. In nucleotides, the CDR3 is TGTGCCAGCAGCTTCGAGCGGGGGGGAAATGGGGCCCAGTACTTC.

This clonotype appeared a few times. The chain carries TRBV9 and TRBJ1-2; 7 positions agree with TRBD1. V was clipped by 0 bases and J by 8 bases; unmatched bases: 7. Germline CDR1 reads SGDLS; CDR2 reads YYNGEE. This CDR3 contains 14 residues. CDR3 protein: CASSVDPGGYGYTF. The CDR3 coding sequence is TGTGCCAGCAGCGTAGATCCAGGGGGTTACGGCTACACCTTC.

The chain is built from TRBV20-1 and TRBJ1-1; perhaps TRBD1 as D (5 bases). The ends were cut back, 0 bases at V and 8 bases at J, with 22 bases in the middle. CDR3 length equals 16 residues. Germline loops: CDR1 DFQATT, CDR2 SNEGSKA (reference sequence). CDR3 protein: CSARDPRAQGSSEAFF. DNA of the CDR3: TGCAGTGCTAGAGATCCACGCGCGCAGGGAAGTTCAGAAGCTTTCTTT.

The genes are TRBV9 and TRBJ2-5; no definite D call. The J call may be incorrect, as the DNA end agrees better with TRBJ2-1. There are 15 residues in the CDR3. The germline CDR1 and CDR2 sequences are SGDLS and YYNGEE. The CDR3 sequence is CASSVDGPSGNEQFF. The CDR3 nucleotides are TGTGCCAGCAGCGTAGACGGGCCATCCGGCAATGAGCAGTTCTTC.

V usage is TRBV2 and J usage is TRBJ2-4; TRBD1 matches at 7 bases. The V gene's germline CDR1 is SNHLY and CDR2 FYNNEI. CDR3 length: 15 amino acids. The trim removed 4 bases at V and 6 bases at J, leaving 9 bases unmatched. CDR3 coding DNA: TGTGCCAGCAGTGGGGATACAGGGGACAGAAACATTCAGTACTTC. Protein: CASSGDTGDRNIQYF.

This clonotype was detected only a few times. This chain joins TRBV4-3 and TRBJ2-3; D possibly corresponds to TRBD2 (6 bases). V lost 0 bases and J lost 1, with 11 bases in between. This CDR3 has 16 amino acids. Germline V gene data show CDR1 as LGHNA and CDR2 as YSLEER. The CDR3 loop is CASSQEIAEGTDTQYF. As DNA, the CDR3 is TGCGCCAGCAGCCAAGAGATAGCGGAGGGCACAGATACGCAGTATTTT.

This clonotype was seen ten or more times. The chain links TRBV6-6 to TRBJ1-2, with D tentatively TRBD1 (5 bases). The CDR3 runs 15 residues. V lost 1 base to trimming and J lost 8 bases, with 17 bases between them. Looked up from germline, CDR1 is MNHNY and CDR2 is SVGAGI (reference sequence). CDR3 in DNA: TGTGCCAGCAGTTACTTGGCAGGGCCCTATGGCGGCTACACCTTC. Translated: CASSYLAGPYGGYTF.

J is TRBJ2-5 and V is TRBV7-9, with unresolved D. The end of the DNA fits TRBJ2-1 better, so the J call may be wrong. Germline V CDR1 and CDR2: SEHNR, FQNEAQ (reference sequence). The CDR3 covers 14 residues. The chain's CDR3 is CASSLAGNKNEQFF. The CDR3 nucleotides read TGTGCCAGCAGCTTAGCGGGGAATAAAAATGAGCAGTTCTTC.

The CDR3 reads CASSFVAGELDGYTF. The CDR3 DNA reads TGCGCCAGCAGCTTTGTAGCAGGGGAATTGGATGGCTACACCTTC. The rearrangement joins TRBV5-1 to TRBJ1-2; D is possibly TRBD1 (6 bases). V dropped 2 bases and J dropped 6 bases, with 17 bases sitting between them. The CDR3 extends over 15 amino acids. CDR1 and CDR2 from the germline V gene are SGHRS and YFSETQ.

With respect to this clonotype: Germline and junction disagree at one end, which may indicate a read error. V is TRBV9 and J is TRBJ2-3; tentatively, D is TRBD2 (6 bases). The CDR3 runs to 14 residues. Germline CDR1 and CDR2: SGDLS and YYNGEE. The chain's CDR3 is CASSGGAPPDTQYF. The CDR3 nucleotides are TGTGCTAGCAGCGGAGGGGCCCCCCCAGATACGCAGTATTTT.

This clonotype was observed a few times. V gene TRBV5-1 combines with J gene TRBJ2-5, with D possibly being TRBD1 (6 bases). The J call is in doubt because the DNA end fits TRBJ2-1 better. Germline loops: CDR1 SGHRS, CDR2 YFSETQ. The CDR3 length is 14 residues. For the CDR3, the DNA is TGCGCCAGCAGCTTGAGGCCGAGGACAGAAGAGCAGTTCTTC. Its translation is CASSLRPRTEEQFF.

This rearrangement joins TRBV4-1 to TRBJ2-7; D is possibly TRBD2 (7 bases). CDR3 length: 16 amino acids. V lost 2 bases and J 2 bases, leaving 16 bases between the germline ends. Germline assignment: CDR1 MGHRA and CDR2 YSYEKL. Here the CDR3 reads CASSQPSRGAPYEQYF. The CDR3 region has the DNA TGCGCCAGCAGCCAACCCTCTCGGGGGGCGCCCTACGAGCAGTACTTC.

This chain links TRBV5-4 with TRBJ2-7; D assignment may be TRBD1 or TRBD2 (5 bases each). The V and J ends lost 4 bases and 3 bases respectively, with 11 bases between them. Germline loops: CDR1 SGHNT, CDR2 YYREEE (reference sequence). CDR3 length: 13 amino acids. The CDR3 protein is CASSRRGVYEQYF. As DNA, the CDR3 is TGTGCCAGCAGCCGAAGGGGAGTCTACGAGCAGTACTTC.

This clonotype was counted only a few times. The V and J genes are TRBV11-2 and TRBJ1-3; 7 nucleotides agree with TRBD1. The CDR3 has 15 residues. Germline CDR1 is SGHAT and CDR2 is FQNNGV. Germline trimming cut 0 bases from V and 2 bases from J; bases unmatched to any gene: 1. CDR3 DNA: TGTGCCAGCAGCTTAGAAGACAGGGCTGGAAACACCATATATTTT. This encodes CASSLEDRAGNTIYF.

This clonotype has just a few counts. V and J are TRBV11-2 and TRBJ2-1; 11 bases fit TRBD2. Near its end, the DNA agrees better with TRBJ2-7, so the J call may be wrong. Germline assignment: CDR1 SGHAT and CDR2 FQNNGV. This CDR3 region has 15 residues. The CDR3 loop is CASSFGTSGTYEQYF. Here the CDR3 DNA reads TGTGCCAGCAGCTTCGGGACTAGCGGAACCTACGAGCAGTACTTC.

This clonotype was observed a few times. CDR3 sequence (DNA): TGTGCCAGCAGCACAAAAGAAGCGCGGGAAGATGAGCAGTTCTTC. Its translation: CASSTKEAREDEQFF. This chain joins TRBV7-9 and TRBJ2-5; the D gene is possibly TRBD2 (6 bases). The tail of the sequence fits TRBJ2-1 better, so the J call may be wrong. The CDR3 is 15 amino acids. Germline-derived CDR1 and CDR2 are SEHNR and FQNEAQ (reference sequence).

CDR3: CSARDRTGVGETQYF. The CDR3 DNA sequence: TGCAGTGCTAGAGATCGGACAGGGGTAGGAGAGACCCAGTACTTC. This rearrangement joins TRBV20-1 to TRBJ2-5, with 9 bases aligning to TRBD1. Per the germline V gene, CDR1 is DFQATT and CDR2 is SNEGSKA (reference sequence). V shed 0 bases, J shed 4 bases, and the junction held 6 bases outside the gene matches. This CDR3 has 15 residues.

This chain connects TRBV12-3 or TRBV12-4 to TRBJ2-5; 8 nucleotides agree with TRBD1. After removal of 5 bases from V and 1 base from J, the junction contained 9 bases not matched to a gene. The CDR3 is 16 residues long. CDR3 nucleotides: TGTGCCAGCAGTCCCACGACAGGGGAAGCCCAAGAGACCCAGTACTTC. This codes for CASSPTTGEAQETQYF.

This chain joins TRBV28 and TRBJ1-2; 9 positions match TRBD1. Germline V gene lookup returns CDR1 MDHEN and CDR2 SYDVKM. V was clipped by 7 bases and J by 8 bases; unmatched bases: 5. The length of the CDR3 is 12 residues. In nucleotides, the CDR3 is TGTGCCAGCAAGACAGGGGGACGAGGCTACACCTTC. It codes for CASKTGGRGYTF.

This clonotype has just a few counts. V and J are TRBV4-3 and TRBJ2-7; 7 positions agree with TRBD2. This CDR3 has 15 residues. Looked up from germline, CDR1 is LGHNA and CDR2 is YSLEER. V was clipped by 8 bases and J by 3 bases; unmatched bases: 13. The CDR3 is CASGRAETDYYEQYF. In nucleotides, the CDR3 is TGCGCCAGCGGGAGGGCAGAAACAGATTACTACGAGCAGTACTTC.